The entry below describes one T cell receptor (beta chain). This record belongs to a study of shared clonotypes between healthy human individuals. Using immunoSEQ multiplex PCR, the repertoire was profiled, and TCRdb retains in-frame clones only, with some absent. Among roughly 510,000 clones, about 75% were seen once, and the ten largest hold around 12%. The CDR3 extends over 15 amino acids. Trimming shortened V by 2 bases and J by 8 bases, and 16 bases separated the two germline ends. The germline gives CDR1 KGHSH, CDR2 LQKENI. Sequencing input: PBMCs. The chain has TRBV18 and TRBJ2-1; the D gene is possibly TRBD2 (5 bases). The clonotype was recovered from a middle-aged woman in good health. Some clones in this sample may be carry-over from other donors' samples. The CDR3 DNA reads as TGTGCCAGCTCACCAACCCCCCGGGAACGACATGAGCAGTTCTTC. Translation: CASSPTPRERHEQFF. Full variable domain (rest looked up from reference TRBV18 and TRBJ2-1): NAGVMQNPRHLVRRRGQEARLRCSPMKGHSHVYWYRQLPEEGLKFMVYLQKENIIDESGMPKERFSAEFPKEGPSILRIQQVVRGDSAAYFCASSPTPRERHEQFFGPGTRLTVL.